The TCR beta chain under discussion was sequenced for a study of molecular identifiers for immune sequencing clone quantification. Study-wide findings and caveats: Clones that had above 20 RNA copies took up over 97% of effector molecules but under 1% in naive cells.

Concerning this clonotype itself: Its cognate antigen is unknown.

The CDR3 spans 15 residues. Each CDR3 protein gets one entry after TCRdb re-called the PCR reads with MiXCR. Of tens of thousands of distinct CDR3 sequences listed, 15% to 20% are singletons. Isolation of naive CD8 T cells was achieved by sorting on a CD8+CD4-CCR7+CD45RA+ phenotype. The TCR sequence derives from a human donor in good health. Some libraries in this study had Jurkat cell RNA spiked in. The V call is TRBV21-1, the J call TRBJ2-5; the table gives TRBD1 as D, unverified against the DNA. TRBV21-1 is deemed a pseudogene. The source material was naive CD8+ T cells from blood, with Jurkat cell RNA spiked in. The subset is: FACS-sorted CD8+CD4-CCR7+CD45RA+ naive T cells. CDR3 in amino acids: CASSNGTGVQETQYF. CDR3 nucleotides: TGTGCCAGCAGCAACGGGACAGGGGTACAAGAGACCCAGTACTTC.